The 2 T cell receptor beta chains in this list originate from one sample, sequenced in a study of T cell responses to AZD1222 COVID-19 vaccine. Generated by immunoSEQ multiplex PCR, the TCRdb table keeps only in-frame clones and is missing some. The data hold 83,000 or so clones, with 70% to 90% observed a single time. The sample here was peripheral blood, taken on day 0 of MenACWY control vaccination. The receptor set was obtained from an adult in good health.

The chain couples TRBV30 to TRBJ1-2; 7 positions match TRBD1. Germline V gene sequence: CDR1 GTSNPN, CDR2 SVGIG (reference sequence). The CDR3 is made up of 15 amino acids. Trimming cost V 1 base and J 8 bases; bases outside gene matches: 13. CDR3 sequence: CAWSETGTALQGYTF. Written as DNA, the CDR3 is TGTGCCTGGAGTGAAACCGGGACAGCCCTTCAGGGCTACACCTTC.

This chain uses TRBV19 with TRBJ1-2; possible D gene TRBD1, 6 bases. The CDR3 runs 14 residues. V lost 3 bases and J 2 bases, leaving 10 bases between the germline ends. Per germline, CDR1 LNHDA and CDR2 SQIVND (reference sequence). The DNA for the CDR3 is TGTGCCAGTAGTATGGGACACTCAAACTATGGCTACACCTTC. Translation: CASSMGHSNYGYTF.